These 10 T cell receptor beta chains were sequenced from one sample in a study of identical twins' blood T cells. MiXCR, applied by TCRdb to the 5' RACE reads, yields one record per CDR3 protein. The data show roughly 380,000 distinct CDR3 sequences, over 25% seen once. The sample comprised PBMCs. The receptors originated from a woman aged 18 to 55 in good health.

This clonotype was seen only a few times. The V call is TRBV14, the J call TRBJ1-4, with TRBD1 identical over 8 bases. The junction had 6 bases not matched to a gene; V was cut back by 3 bases and J by 6 bases. Germline V gene sequence: CDR1 SGHDN, CDR2 FVKESK. This CDR3 has 15 amino acids. The CDR3 spells CASSHLDRGDEKLFF. The CDR3 DNA sequence: TGTGCCAGCAGCCACCTAGACAGGGGTGATGAAAAACTGTTTTTT.

This clonotype was seen only a few times. The CDR3 loop is CASSLVWETQYF. In nucleotides, the CDR3 is TGTGCCAGCAGCTTAGTTTGGGAGACCCAGTACTTC. This rearrangement joins TRBV7-8 to TRBJ2-5; D is ambiguous. V was trimmed by 1 base and J by 5 bases, leaving 5 bases between them. Germline CDR1 is SGHVS and CDR2 is FQNEAQ. The CDR3 sequence is 12 residues long.

The chain links TRBV7-9 to TRBJ1-1; D remains unclear. The CDR3 runs 11 residues. Per germline, CDR1 SEHNR and CDR2 FQNEAQ (reference sequence). V was pared by 10 bases and J by 4 bases, with 10 bases between. CDR3 sequence reads: CATQPVTEAFF. The CDR3 nucleotides read TGTGCCACCCAACCTGTCACTGAAGCTTTCTTT.

This clonotype was observed a few times. The V gene is TRBV7-9, the J gene TRBJ1-2; no definite D call. CDR1 and CDR2 (germline): SEHNR, FQNEAQ (reference sequence). The length of the CDR3 is 13 residues. The ends were cut back, 5 bases at V and 7 bases at J, with 14 bases in the middle. Written as DNA, the CDR3 is TGTGCCAGCAGCCCCCCCGGCTCTAGTGGCTACACCTTC. Amino acids: CASSPPGSSGYTF.

This clonotype was recorded at least ten times. V gene TRBV6-5 combines with J gene TRBJ1-2; no definite D call. This CDR3 is 15 amino acids long. Germline V gene data show CDR1 as MNHEY and CDR2 as SVGAGI. Trimming took 2 bases from V and 0 from J, leaving 10 bases between them. The DNA of the CDR3 is TGTGCCAGCAGTTACGAACCCAGGACTAACTATGGCTACACCTTC. Amino acid sequence: CASSYEPRTNYGYTF.

This chain uses TRBV19 with TRBJ1-1; tentative D call: TRBD1 (6 bases). The CDR3 has 12 residues. Germline CDR1 LNHDA, CDR2 SQIVND (reference sequence). Trimming removed 7 bases at V and 5 bases at J, with 11 bases between. The CDR3 spells CASTVGTTEAFF. Written as DNA, the CDR3 is TGTGCCAGTACAGTTGGGACAACTGAAGCTTTCTTT.

This clonotype was seen only a few times. V is TRBV19 and J is TRBJ1-2, with a possible D match to TRBD1 (5 bases). Trimming took 7 bases from V and 9 from J, leaving 12 bases between them. There are 11 residues in the CDR3. In germline, CDR1 is LNHDA, CDR2 SQIVND (reference sequence). The CDR3: CASKGRGSYTF. CDR3 coding DNA: TGTGCCAGTAAAGGGAGGGGCAGCTACACCTTC.

The rearrangement links TRBV27 to TRBJ1-5, with D maybe TRBD1 (5 bases). V dropped 5 bases and J dropped 6 bases, with 11 bases sitting between them. Germline-derived CDR1 and CDR2 are MNHEY and SMNVEV (reference sequence). The CDR3 covers 13 residues. The CDR3 region has the DNA TGTGCCAGCAGTGGGGGGGAAAGTCAGCCCCAGCATTTT. Its protein is CASSGGESQPQHF.

This clonotype was seen a handful of times. V is TRBV20-1 and J is TRBJ1-1, with D unresolved. Germline V CDR1 and CDR2: DFQATT, SNEGSKA (reference sequence). The CDR3 is 13 amino acids. Trimming pared 3 bases from V and 0 bases from J, leaving 8 bases between. The CDR3 loop reads CSASGLMNTEAFF. As DNA, the CDR3 is TGCAGTGCTAGCGGGCTGATGAACACTGAAGCTTTCTTT.

This clonotype has only a few counts. The chain is built from TRBV6-5 and TRBJ2-3; D gene unclear. Germline assignment: CDR1 MNHEY and CDR2 SVGAGI. The CDR3 sequence is 12 residues long. V was cut by 4 bases and J by 6 bases, with 8 bases left in between. CDR3 coding DNA: TGTGCCAGCAGTTCGACTGGGGATACGCAGTATTTT. Encoded protein: CASSSTGDTQYF.